Sequencing of this T cell receptor (beta chain) was carried out in a study of T cell repertoires in cytomegalovirus infection. Points from the study as a whole: Carriage of CMV together with the relevant HLA was identifiable through cumulative public TCR beta family frequency.

TCRdb used MiXCR to reprocess the reads, holding one entry per CDR3 protein. The sample has roughly 640,000 distinct CDR3 sequences, 20% to 25% seen once; the top ten hold under 8.5%. With 0 bases removed from V and 4 bases from J, the gap between germline ends came to 6 bases. Germline CDR1 is SGHTA and CDR2 is FQGNSA. This CDR3 comprises 13 residues. This clonotype was seen ten or more times. What it binds is not known. Sequencing used CD8+ T cells from PBMCs. This clonotype originated in a human donor in good health (CMV status not recorded). Some clones in this sample may be carry-over from other donors' samples. This chain links TRBV7-2 with TRBJ1-1; D not resolved. The CDR3 DNA is TGTGCCAGCAGCTTAGCGGCCCGCACTGAAGCTTTCTTT. Translated, it gives CASSLAARTEAFF.